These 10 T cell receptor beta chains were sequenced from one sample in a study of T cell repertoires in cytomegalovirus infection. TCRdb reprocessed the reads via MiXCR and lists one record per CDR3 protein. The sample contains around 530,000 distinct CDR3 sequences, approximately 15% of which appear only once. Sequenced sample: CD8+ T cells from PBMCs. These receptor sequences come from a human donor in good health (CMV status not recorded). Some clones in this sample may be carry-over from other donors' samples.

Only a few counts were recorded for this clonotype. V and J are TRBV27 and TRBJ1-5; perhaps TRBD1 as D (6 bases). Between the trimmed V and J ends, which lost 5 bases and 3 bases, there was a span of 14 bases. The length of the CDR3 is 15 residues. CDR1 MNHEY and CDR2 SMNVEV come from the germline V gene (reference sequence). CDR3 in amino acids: CASSTATGYNQPQHF. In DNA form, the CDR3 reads TGTGCCAGCAGTACGGCGACAGGATACAATCAGCCCCAGCATTTT.

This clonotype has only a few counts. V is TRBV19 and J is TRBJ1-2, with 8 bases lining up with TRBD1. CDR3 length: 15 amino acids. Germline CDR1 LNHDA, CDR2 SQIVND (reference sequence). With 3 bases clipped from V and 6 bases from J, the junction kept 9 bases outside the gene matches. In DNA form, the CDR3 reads TGTGCCAGTAGTATTACGGGTGACAGGGGTGATGGCTACACCTTC. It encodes CASSITGDRGDGYTF.

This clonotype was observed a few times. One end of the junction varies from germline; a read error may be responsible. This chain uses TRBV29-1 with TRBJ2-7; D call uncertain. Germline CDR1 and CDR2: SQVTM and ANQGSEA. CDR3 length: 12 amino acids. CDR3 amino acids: CGPVDGVLRASF. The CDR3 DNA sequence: TGCGGTCCTGTTGATGGTGTACTTCGGGCATCCTTC.

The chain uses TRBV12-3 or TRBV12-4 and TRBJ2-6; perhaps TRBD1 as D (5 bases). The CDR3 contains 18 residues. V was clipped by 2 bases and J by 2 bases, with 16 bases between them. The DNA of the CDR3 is TGTGCCAGCAGTTTATGGCCCCCCAGGGTGGCTGGGGCCAACGTCCTGACTTTC. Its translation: CASSLWPPRVAGANVLTF.

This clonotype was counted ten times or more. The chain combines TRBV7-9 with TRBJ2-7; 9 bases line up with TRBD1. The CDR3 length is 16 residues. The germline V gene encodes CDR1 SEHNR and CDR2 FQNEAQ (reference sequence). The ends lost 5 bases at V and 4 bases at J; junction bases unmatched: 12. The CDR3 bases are TGTGCCAGCAGCACCCTACCGGGACAGGGCCTTTACGAGCAGTACTTC. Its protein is CASSTLPGQGLYEQYF.

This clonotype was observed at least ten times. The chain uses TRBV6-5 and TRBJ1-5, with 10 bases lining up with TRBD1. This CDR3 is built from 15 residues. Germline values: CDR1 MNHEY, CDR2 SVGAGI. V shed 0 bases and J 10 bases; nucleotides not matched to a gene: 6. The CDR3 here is CASSYSGQGSEPQHF. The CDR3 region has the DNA TGTGCCAGCAGTTACTCGGGACAGGGGTCGGAACCCCAGCATTTT.

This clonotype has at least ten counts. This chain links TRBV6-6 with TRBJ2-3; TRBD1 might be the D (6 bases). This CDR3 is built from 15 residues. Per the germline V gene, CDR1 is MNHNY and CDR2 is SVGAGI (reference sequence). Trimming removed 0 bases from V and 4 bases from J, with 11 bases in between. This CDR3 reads CASSYSPGGADTQYF. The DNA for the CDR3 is TGTGCCAGCAGTTACTCGCCTGGGGGCGCAGATACGCAGTATTTT.

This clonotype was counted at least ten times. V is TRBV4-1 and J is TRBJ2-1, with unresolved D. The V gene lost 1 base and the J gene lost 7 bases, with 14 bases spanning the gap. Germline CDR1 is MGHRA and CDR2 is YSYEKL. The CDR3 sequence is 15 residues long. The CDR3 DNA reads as TGCGCCAGCAGCCAAGCACAGACTGCCTTGAATGAGCAGTTCTTC. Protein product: CASSQAQTALNEQFF.

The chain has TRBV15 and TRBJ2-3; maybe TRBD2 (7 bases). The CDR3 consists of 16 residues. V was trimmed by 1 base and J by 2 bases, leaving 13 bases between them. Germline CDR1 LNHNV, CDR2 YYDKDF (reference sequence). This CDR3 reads CATSRGGGGFTDTQYF. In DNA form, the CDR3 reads TGTGCCACCAGCAGAGGAGGGGGGGGGTTCACAGATACGCAGTATTTT.

CDR3 DNA: TGCAGTGCTAGAGGCCTCAGCCGGGGCACAGATACGCAGTATTTT. Translation gives CSARGLSRGTDTQYF. The gene calls are TRBV20-1 and TRBJ2-3, with D hard to call. The germline gives CDR1 DFQATT, CDR2 SNEGSKA (reference sequence). V shed 1 base and J shed 1 base, with 12 bases lying between them. The CDR3 is 15 residues long.